Shown below are 15 T cell receptor beta chains from a single sample sequenced in a study of shared clonotypes between healthy human individuals. Sequencing was performed with immunoSEQ multiplex PCR; in TCRdb, only in-frame clones are kept and a portion is missing. Among 75,000 to 100,000 clones listed, approximately 51% were seen once. The sequencing sample was made of PBMCs. The source is a woman aged 40 to 50 in good health. Some clones in this sample may be carry-over from other donors' samples.

This clone was counted many times. The rearrangement uses TRBV30 and TRBJ1-5, with D possibly being TRBD1 (6 bases). The length of the CDR3 is 13 residues. Trimming left V 3 bases short and J 7 bases short, with 13 bases between. The germline CDR1 and CDR2 sequences are GTSNPN and SVGIG (reference sequence). CDR3 sequence reads: CAWSRGAGQPQHF. In DNA, the CDR3 is TGTGCCTGGAGCAGGGGCGCGGGGCAGCCCCAGCATTTT.

This clone was found many times. The chain couples TRBV19 to TRBJ1-2; TRBD1 matches 7 bases. CDR1 LNHDA and CDR2 SQIVND come from the germline V gene (reference sequence). The V and J ends lost 7 bases and 4 bases, in that order; junction bases with no gene match: 9. The CDR3 spans 14 residues. The CDR3 DNA follows: TGTGCCAGTACTGCGACAGGGTCGGGCTATGGCTACACCTTC. Encoded protein: CASTATGSGYGYTF. The whole variable domain, filled in from reference TRBV19 and TRBJ1-2, reads DGGITQSPKYLFRKEGQNVTLSCEQNLNHDAMYWYRQDPGQGLRLIYYSQIVNDFQKGDIAEGYSVSREKKESFPLTVTSAQKNPTAFYLCASTATGSGYGYTFGSGTRLTVV.

This clone was detected once. This chain connects TRBV25-1 to TRBJ1-2; no firm D call. This CDR3 has 13 residues. V was trimmed by 7 bases and J by 4 bases, leaving 13 bases between them. Germline CDR1 and CDR2: MGHDK and SYGVNS. The CDR3 DNA follows: TGTGCCAGCACCTCCAGCCTGGCCTATGGCTACACCTTC. It codes for CASTSSLAYGYTF.

The chain recombines TRBV7-3 with TRBJ2-1; 8 bases fit TRBD2. The CDR3 sequence is 15 residues long. Germline lookup yields CDR1 SGHTA and CDR2 FQGTGA. With V trimmed by 5 bases and J by 6 bases, 9 bases remained unmatched. CDR3 region: CASSLNMGLVNEQFF. The CDR3 DNA reads as TGTGCCAGCAGCCTGAACATGGGACTAGTCAATGAGCAGTTCTTC.

The V call is TRBV2, the J call TRBJ2-5; 10 bases align to TRBD2. Near its end, the DNA agrees better with TRBJ2-7, so the J call may be wrong. From germline, CDR1 is SNHLY and CDR2 FYNNEI. CDR3 length: 15 amino acids. The DNA of the CDR3 is TGTGCCAGCAGTGAGTCAGCGGGAGGGGGATACGAGCAGTACTTC. It specifies CASSESAGGGYEQYF.

This clone has just a few counts. The chain joins TRBV10-2 to TRBJ2-1; D not certain. The germline V gene has CDR1 WSHSY and CDR2 SAAADI. This CDR3 has 13 residues. Trimming pared 6 bases from V and 4 bases from J, leaving 10 bases between. The CDR3 nucleotides are TGCGCCAGCAGACCAACACTGTACAATGAGCAGTTCTTC. Protein product: CASRPTLYNEQFF.

This chain joins TRBV7-3 and TRBJ2-1; 11 bases map to TRBD2. CDR3 size: 16 residues. V gave up 5 bases and J gave up 5 bases; unmatched junction bases: 8. Per the germline V gene, CDR1 is SGHTA and CDR2 is FQGTGA. CDR3 loop: CASSPTGLAVNNEQFF. CDR3 DNA sequence: TGTGCCAGCAGCCCAACGGGACTAGCGGTTAACAATGAGCAGTTCTTC.

This clone was detected a few times. The V and J genes are TRBV27 and TRBJ2-1; 8 positions agree with TRBD1. This CDR3 comprises 15 residues. CDR1 is MNHEY and CDR2 is SMNVEV in the germline V gene (reference sequence). V dropped 5 bases and J dropped 7; count of bases not matched to a gene: 10. CDR3 DNA: TGTGCCAGCAGTGGTTCAGGACAGGGTCAAAATGAGCAGTTCTTC. Translation gives CASSGSGQGQNEQFF.

The V call is TRBV20-1, the J call TRBJ2-3; D might be TRBD1 or TRBD2, each matching 5 bases. Germline CDR1 DFQATT, CDR2 SNEGSKA (reference sequence). CDR3 length: 11 residues. V was pared by 6 bases and J by 6 bases, with 10 bases between. CDR3 residues: CSANEGDTQYF. DNA of the CDR3: TGCAGTGCCAATGAGGGGGATACGCAGTATTTT.

The chain is built from TRBV5-1 and TRBJ2-4, with D possibly called TRBD1 or TRBD2 (5 bases each). The CDR3 sequence is 15 residues long. V was pared by 0 bases and J by 6 bases, with 13 bases between. Germline V gene lookup returns CDR1 SGHRS and CDR2 YFSETQ. The CDR3 DNA follows: TGCGCCAGCAGCTTGGATTTGGGGGTGTTAAACATTCAGTACTTC. Its protein product is CASSLDLGVLNIQYF.

The chain couples TRBV6-1 to TRBJ2-7; TRBD1 matches 11 bases. J was trimmed by 2 bases and V by 8 bases; bases with no gene match: 5. The CDR3 covers 14 residues. Germline V gene sequence: CDR1 MNHNS, CDR2 SASEGT. The CDR3 coding sequence is TGTGCCAGCCGAGGGACAGGGGGGCCCTACGAGCAGTACTTC. Protein sequence: CASRGTGGPYEQYF.

The CDR3 coding sequence is TGCGCCGGGCAGAGAGGGTGCTATCAGCCCCAGCATTTT. Translation gives CAGQRGCYQPQHF. The chain is built from TRBV23-1 and TRBJ1-5; D gene ambiguous. TRBV23-1 is assigned to the ORF class and has an uncertain function. The CDR3 covers 13 residues. Trimming removed 11 bases at V and 5 bases at J, with 16 bases between.

The chain recombines TRBV5-6 with TRBJ2-2; D possibly uses TRBD1 or TRBD2 (5 bases each). The V end lost 0 bases, the J end lost 6 bases, and 9 bases lay between the germline ends. The CDR3 sequence is 14 residues long. Germline CDR1 and CDR2: SGHDT and YYEEEE. The CDR3 sequence: CASSLAGRAGELFF. CDR3 sequence (DNA): TGTGCCAGCAGCTTGGCGGGACGCGCCGGGGAGCTGTTTTTT.

This sequence joins TRBV6-1 and TRBJ2-1; D gene uncertain. Trimming left V 5 bases short and J 0 bases short, with 11 bases between. Per the germline V gene, CDR1 is MNHNS and CDR2 is SASEGT. This CDR3 is built from 15 residues. The CDR3 coding sequence is TGTGCCAGCAGTACCAATTTCGTCTCCTACAATGAGCAGTTCTTC. Translation gives CASSTNFVSYNEQFF.

This clone showed up just a few times. The chain carries TRBV6-5 and TRBJ2-1; 8 nucleotides align to TRBD2. In germline, CDR1 is MNHEY, CDR2 SVGAGI. The V and J ends lost 2 bases and 8 bases, in that order; junction bases with no gene match: 8. This CDR3 spans 15 amino acids. For the CDR3, the DNA is TGTGCCAGCAGTTACGGGTCGGGAGGGCCGCATGAGCAGTTCTTC. Residues: CASSYGSGGPHEQFF.